What follows describes a single T cell receptor (beta chain). The CDR3 has 10 residues. The ends were cut back, 4 bases at V and 9 bases at J, with 5 bases in the middle. Original data processing: The authors estimated nucleated cell counts from reference gene primer amplification. The repertoire was sequenced with immunoSEQ multiplex PCR; TCRdb's copy has only in-frame clones and lacks some. From that table come the V and J calls and clone size; the DNA was used to work out D and trimming. The sample lists some 400,000 clones, more than 65% occurring once. This sample is drawn from a study of blood T cell repertoires in COVID-19. Study details: Material from acute and convalescent COVID-19 was sourced from the United States, Italy and Spain. From T cells, B-cell-depleted T cells, or PBMCs came the material, which was cDNA or gDNA.

The V gene is TRBV12-3 or TRBV12-4, the J gene TRBJ2-3, with D unclear. Sequenced material: peripheral blood. The TCR originated in a human donor with acute or convalescent COVID-19. The donor label of this sample is uncertain. CDR3 sequence (DNA): TGTGCCAGCAGTTCCCGGACGCAGTATTTT. It is translated as CASSSRTQYF.